The next 17 T cell receptor beta chains were all read from a single sample in a study of naive CD8 T cells in extremely preterm neonates. TCRdb's copy holds only in-frame clones and misses some; the assay was immunoSEQ multiplex PCR. Of under 5,000 clones listed, around 98% are singletons. Source material: naive CD8+ T cells from blood. The receptors here all came from a human donor in good health.

V gene TRBV5-8 combines with J gene TRBJ2-3; TRBD2 matches at 9 bases. The CDR3 covers 17 residues. The V segment lost 1 base and the J segment 2 bases; nucleotides outside the gene matches: 8. Germline V gene data show CDR1 as SGHTS and CDR2 as YDEGEE. CDR3 DNA sequence: TGTGCCAGCAGCTTGTCGCTAGCGGGGAAACTCACAGATACGCAGTATTTT. Protein product: CASSLSLAGKLTDTQYF.

CDR3 residues: CASRSDRQNQPQHF. Written as DNA, the CDR3 is TGTGCCAGCAGGTCAGACAGGCAGAATCAGCCCCAGCATTTT. The J gene is TRBJ1-5, the V gene TRBV28; D is possibly TRBD1 (6 bases). Trimming took off 6 bases at V and 4 bases at J, with 13 bases between the two ends. This CDR3 is 14 amino acids long. CDR1 MDHEN and CDR2 SYDVKM come from the germline V gene.

A single count supports this clone. The chain combines TRBV9 with TRBJ1-1, with 7 positions matching TRBD1. Germline CDR1 is SGDLS and CDR2 is YYNGEE. J was trimmed by 5 bases and V by 5 bases; bases with no gene match: 12. This CDR3 comprises 15 residues. The CDR3 is CASSETGTASTEAFF. CDR3 nucleotides: TGTGCCAGCAGTGAAACCGGGACAGCAAGTACTGAAGCTTTCTTT. Filled out from reference TRBV9 and TRBJ1-1, the complete variable domain reads DSGVTQTPKHLITATGQRVTLRCSPRSGDLSVYWYQQSLDQGLQFLIQYYNGEERAKGNILERFSAQQFPDLHSELNLSSLELGDSALYFCASSETGTASTEAFFGQGTRLTVV.

The CDR3 DNA reads as TGTGCCAGCAGCTTAATAGGGACTCCTCTATTCGAGCAGTACGTC. Residues: CASSLIGTPLFEQYV. This chain uses TRBV7-3 with TRBJ2-7; D is possibly TRBD2 (6 bases). This CDR3 comprises 15 residues. V was shortened by 1 base and J by 6 bases, with 16 bases between the two germline ends. CDR1 SGHTA and CDR2 FQGTGA come from the germline V gene.

The chain couples TRBV15 to TRBJ1-5; 9 nucleotides match TRBD1. Losses at the gene ends were 0 bases for V and 4 bases for J; bases not matched to a gene: 1. Germline V gene lookup returns CDR1 LNHNV and CDR2 YYDKDF (reference sequence). This CDR3 has 15 amino acids. The CDR3 is CATSREGQGNQPQHF. CDR3 DNA sequence: TGTGCCACCAGCAGAGAGGGACAGGGAAATCAGCCCCAGCATTTT.

This chain joins TRBV4-2 and TRBJ2-7; D is possibly TRBD1 (5 bases). V was cut by 3 bases and J by 1 base, with 10 bases left in between. This CDR3 is 14 amino acids long. Germline CDR1 is LGHNA and CDR2 is YNFKEQ. The CDR3 sequence: CASSQEQGSYEQYF. CDR3 coding DNA: TGTGCCAGCAGCCAGGAGCAGGGATCCTACGAGCAGTACTTC.

The gene calls are TRBV4-2 and TRBJ2-5; 8 bases line up with TRBD2. J lost 3 bases, V lost 4 bases, and 7 bases had no gene match. This CDR3 spans 15 amino acids. Germline CDR1 LGHNA, CDR2 YNFKEQ. In nucleotides, the CDR3 is TGTGCCAGCAGCCCGGGGGGGCGGGGGGAAGAGACCCAGTACTTC. This encodes CASSPGGRGEETQYF.

The chain joins TRBV12-1 to TRBJ1-1; TRBD1 reflects the table's D call only, with no check against the DNA. TRBV12-1 is a documented pseudogene. CDR3 length: 15 residues. The CDR3 sequence is CASSRKQTLNTEAFF. The CDR3, as DNA: TGTGCCAGCAGCCGCAAACAGACCTTGAACACTGAAGCTTTCTTT.

The CDR3 protein is CASSQDGQGRTDTQYF. The CDR3 DNA follows: TGCGCCAGCAGCCAAGATGGGCAGGGAAGGACAGATACGCAGTATTTT. The chain employs TRBV4-1 and TRBJ2-3; possibly TRBD1 for D (5 bases). The germline gives CDR1 MGHRA, CDR2 YSYEKL. This CDR3 spans 16 amino acids. The V end was cut by 0 bases, the J end by 3 bases, with 13 bases between.

The CDR3: CASSQERSDRRYGYTF. CDR3 sequence (DNA): TGCGCCAGCAGCCAAGAGCGGTCCGACAGGCGGTATGGCTACACCTTC. The chain employs TRBV4-3 and TRBJ1-2; D possibly corresponds to TRBD1 (6 bases). Trimming took off 0 bases at V and 5 bases at J, with 16 bases between the two ends. The CDR3 runs to 16 residues. Germline assignment: CDR1 LGHNA and CDR2 YSLEER.

The chain links TRBV19 to TRBJ2-1, with 8 bases identical to TRBD2. V lost 4 bases to trimming and J lost 5 bases; unmatched junction nucleotides: 7. Germline loops: CDR1 LNHDA, CDR2 SQIVND (reference sequence). The CDR3 extends over 15 amino acids. The CDR3 reads CASSTLAGRNNEQFF. CDR3 coding DNA: TGTGCCAGTAGTACCTTAGCGGGGCGGAACAATGAGCAGTTCTTC. The whole variable domain, remainder taken from reference TRBV19 and TRBJ2-1, is DGGITQSPKYLFRKEGQNVTLSCEQNLNHDAMYWYRQDPGQGLRLIYYSQIVNDFQKGDIAEGYSVSREKKESFPLTVTSAQKNPTAFYLCASSTLAGRNNEQFFGPGTRLTVL.

The chain carries TRBV2 and TRBJ1-2; 7 positions agree with TRBD1. With V trimmed by 10 bases and J by 7 bases, 12 bases remained unmatched. This CDR3 is 13 amino acids long. Germline CDR1 SNHLY, CDR2 FYNNEI. The CDR3 reads CATPPVGGLGYTF. The DNA of the CDR3 is TGTGCCACCCCCCCAGTAGGGGGCCTTGGCTACACCTTC.

This chain links TRBV7-9 with TRBJ2-5, with D perhaps matching TRBD2 (7 bases). Germline V gives CDR1 SEHNR, CDR2 FQNEAQ (reference sequence). This CDR3 spans 15 amino acids. The V end lost 5 bases, the J end lost 4 bases, and 17 bases lay between the germline ends. The CDR3 nucleotides read TGTGCCAGCAGCGCTCTTGTGGCGGGGGCAGAGACCCAGTACTTC. This gives the protein CASSALVAGAETQYF. Full variable domain (missing parts from reference TRBV7-9 and TRBJ2-5): DTGVSQNPRHKITKRGQNVTFRCDPISEHNRLYWYRQTLGQGPEFLTYFQNEAQLEKSRLLSDRFSAERPKGSFSTLEIQRTEQGDSAMYLCASSALVAGAETQYFGPGTRLLVL.

This clone was seen a single time. V and J are TRBV5-1 and TRBJ2-6; D remains ambiguous. Trimming took off 0 bases at V and 0 bases at J, with 4 bases between the two ends. From germline, CDR1 is SGHRS and CDR2 YFSETQ. CDR3 size: 15 residues. CDR3 DNA sequence: TGCGCCAGCAGCTTGGACAGCTCTGGGGCCAACGTCCTGACTTTC. It codes for CASSLDSSGANVLTF.

V is TRBV4-1 and J is TRBJ2-3, with 11 bases aligning to TRBD1. Germline-derived CDR1 and CDR2 are MGHRA and YSYEKL. The CDR3 sequence is 18 residues long. Trimming took 4 bases from V and 2 from J; bases not matched to a gene: 11. Here the CDR3 DNA reads TGCGCCAGCAGCCTCCGCCCCGGGACAGGGGGGGACACAGATACGCAGTATTTT. It specifies CASSLRPGTGGDTDTQYF.

This rearrangement joins TRBV29-1 to TRBJ1-2, with D possibly TRBD1 on 5 matching bases. The CDR3 totals 13 residues. Trimming cost V 8 bases and J 7 bases, with 20 bases left between them. CDR1 is SQVTM and CDR2 is ANQGSEA in the germline V gene. Written as DNA, the CDR3 is TGCAGCACTGCTGGGGCCCCCGAAGGTGGCTACACCTTC. Residues: CSTAGAPEGGYTF. Looking up the rest from reference TRBV29-1 and TRBJ1-2 gives the full variable domain: SAVISQKPSRDICQRGTSLTIQCQVDSQVTMMFWYRQQPGQSLTLIATANQGSEATYESGFVIDKFPISRPNLTFSTLTVSNMSPEDSSIYLCSTAGAPEGGYTFGSGTRLTVV.

V usage is TRBV4-3 and J usage is TRBJ2-7; TRBD1 matches at 7 bases. With 1 base clipped from V and 0 bases from J, the junction kept 3 bases outside the gene matches. CDR1 and CDR2 (germline): LGHNA, YSLEER. The CDR3 extends over 15 amino acids. CDR3: CASSQGDSDSYEQYF. CDR3 nucleotide sequence: TGCGCCAGCAGCCAAGGGGACAGCGACTCCTACGAGCAGTACTTC.